Below are 14 T cell receptor beta chains sequenced from a single sample in a study of blood T cell repertoires in COVID-19. The method was immunoSEQ multiplex PCR; TCRdb's version includes in-frame clones alone and lacks a portion of them. The profile shows some 130,000 clones, about 91% of them singletons. Sequenced material: peripheral blood. These receptors came from a man aged 50-59 years with acute or convalescent COVID-19.

CDR3 in amino acids: CASTRGGATTEAFF. The DNA of the CDR3 is TGTGCCAGCACGCGAGGGGGGGCAACCACTGAAGCTTTCTTT. This rearrangement joins TRBV28 to TRBJ1-1; a weak D match, TRBD1 (6 bases). The CDR3 contains 14 residues. CDR1 and CDR2 (germline): MDHEN, SYDVKM. Trimming removed 7 bases from V and 4 bases from J, with 16 bases in between.

The chain employs TRBV5-5 and TRBJ1-6, with 9 bases lining up with TRBD1. Per germline, CDR1 SGHKS and CDR2 YYEKEE (reference sequence). This CDR3 region has 14 residues. V was pared by 3 bases and J by 5 bases, with 0 bases of the junction left unmatched. This CDR3 is CASSWTGDNSPLHF. The DNA of the CDR3 is TGTGCCAGCAGCTGGACAGGGGATAATTCACCCCTCCACTTT.

This chain connects TRBV28 to TRBJ1-4, with 8 bases lining up with TRBD1. Germline CDR1 is MDHEN and CDR2 is SYDVKM. V gave up 2 bases and J gave up 0 bases; unmatched junction bases: 2. The CDR3 consists of 16 residues. The CDR3: CASSLDRGATNEKLFF. As DNA, the CDR3 is TGTGCCAGCAGTTTAGACAGGGGTGCAACTAATGAAAAACTGTTTTTT.

The V gene is TRBV18, the J gene TRBJ1-2; 12 positions agree with TRBD1. The ends lost 4 bases at V and 4 bases at J; junction bases unmatched: 10. This CDR3 region has 17 residues. Germline V gene data show CDR1 as KGHSH and CDR2 as LQKENI. For the CDR3, the DNA is TGTGCCAGCTCACAAATTTACCGGGACAGGGGGCTCTATGGCTACACCTTC. Translating gives CASSQIYRDRGLYGYTF.

This chain uses TRBV19 with TRBJ1-4, with D possibly matching TRBD1 (5 bases). This CDR3 spans 14 amino acids. CDR1 LNHDA and CDR2 SQIVND come from the germline V gene (reference sequence). V lost 7 bases and J lost 5, with 14 bases in between. The CDR3, as DNA: TGTGCCAGTAAACGCCGGGACTCGAATGAAAAACTGTTTTTT. It specifies CASKRRDSNEKLFF.

In nucleotides, the CDR3 is TGCGCCAGCAGCTGGACAGGGCGTGAAGCTTTCTTT. It codes for CASSWTGREAFF. This chain joins TRBV5-1 and TRBJ1-1; TRBD1 aligns across 8 bases. The germline gives CDR1 SGHRS, CDR2 YFSETQ. V gave up 3 bases and J gave up 7 bases; unmatched junction bases: 2. This CDR3 is 12 amino acids long.

This clone was observed once. The rearrangement uses TRBV5-6 and TRBJ1-5, with D tentatively TRBD1 (5 bases). CDR3 size: 16 residues. CDR1 and CDR2 from the germline V gene are SGHDT and YYEEEE. V gave up 5 bases and J gave up 0 bases, with 15 bases separating them. CDR3 DNA: TGTGCCAGCAGTGCGTCATGGGGGGTTAGCAATCAGCCCCAGCATTTT. It is translated as CASSASWGVSNQPQHF.

The chain joins TRBV28 to TRBJ2-2; maybe TRBD1 (6 bases). Germline-derived CDR1 and CDR2 are MDHEN and SYDVKM. The CDR3 is 15 residues long. V dropped 11 bases and J dropped 2 bases, with 18 bases sitting between them. Here the CDR3 reads CAAKGPDRNTGELFF. DNA of the CDR3: TGTGCCGCCAAAGGGCCGGACAGAAACACCGGGGAGCTGTTTTTT.

This clone was counted a few times. The V gene is TRBV5-1, the J gene TRBJ2-7, with a weak D call TRBD1 (5 bases). The CDR3 runs 14 residues. Germline V gives CDR1 SGHRS, CDR2 YFSETQ. Trimming took off 0 bases at V and 5 bases at J, with 12 bases between the two ends. CDR3 region: CASSLAGAWDEQYF. The CDR3 DNA sequence: TGCGCCAGCAGCTTGGCTGGGGCGTGGGACGAGCAGTACTTC.

This rearrangement joins TRBV29-1 to TRBJ2-1, with 7 bases that match TRBD2. CDR1 is SQVTM and CDR2 is ANQGSEA in the germline V gene. J gave up 7 bases and V 4 bases, and 13 bases lay outside the gene matches. CDR3 length equals 15 residues. The CDR3 loop is CSVGLRGRKQNEQFF. In DNA, the CDR3 is TGCAGCGTTGGTCTTCGCGGGAGAAAACAGAATGAGCAGTTCTTC.

The chain carries TRBV11-3 and TRBJ2-2, with 8 positions matching TRBD2. The length of the CDR3 is 15 residues. The V gene's germline CDR1 is SGHNT and CDR2 YENEEA. V lost 5 bases, J lost 7 bases, and 9 bases stayed unmatched. The CDR3 loop reads CASSPRGLEGGELFF. For the CDR3, the DNA is TGTGCCAGCAGCCCGCGGGGACTAGAGGGCGGGGAGCTGTTTTTT.

The sample holds one count of this clone. The J gene is TRBJ1-2, the V gene TRBV30, with D uncertain. Germline values: CDR1 GTSNPN, CDR2 SVGIG (reference sequence). Deletions cut 2 bases from V and 8 bases from J, with 9 bases between. The CDR3 is 11 amino acids. The CDR3, as DNA: TGTGCCTGGAGTACTGAGGAAGGCTACACCTTC. Protein product: CAWSTEEGYTF.

The chain has TRBV7-2 and TRBJ1-5, with D possibly TRBD1 on 5 matching bases. The CDR3 sequence is 14 residues long. CDR1 and CDR2 (germline): SGHTA, FQGNSA. Trimming stripped 2 bases from V and 0 bases from J, with 5 bases between. DNA of the CDR3: TGTGCCAGCAGCTTAAGGGGTAGCAATCAGCCCCAGCATTTT. Amino acids: CASSLRGSNQPQHF.

The chain couples TRBV29-1 to TRBJ1-4; a weak D match, TRBD1 (5 bases). This CDR3 has 14 residues. With 3 bases removed from V and 3 bases from J, the gap between germline ends came to 11 bases. The germline CDR1 and CDR2 sequences are SQVTM and ANQGSEA. The CDR3 nucleotides read TGCAGCGTTGAGATGGGGCTTCCTAATGAAAAACTGTTTTTT. It is translated as CSVEMGLPNEKLFF.